Listed below are T cell receptor beta chains from one sample, sequenced in a study of early T cells in non-severe SARS-CoV-2 infection. TCRdb itself ran the 5' RACE reads through MiXCR, one entry per CDR3 protein. The table shows 25,000 to 30,000 distinct CDR3 sequences, with around 5.2% occurring only once. The specimen was whole blood. The receptors were sampled from an adult who was a healthcare worker with PCR-confirmed SARS-CoV-2 infection or an uninfected control (not recorded which). The CDR3 runs from the conserved cysteine through the conserved F or W. D genes are given only for firm matches. A row's size may be missing; if present it is once, few, many or a size class.

D gene,J gene,CDR3 length,clone size,V gene,CDR3 DNA,CDR3 protein
-,TRBJ2-5,15,many,TRBV5-4,TGTGCCAGCAGCTCCACTAGCTTTCTTTCAGAGACCCAGTACTTC,CASSSTSFLSETQYF
-,TRBJ1-2,14,few,TRBV7-3,TGTGCCAGTAGTACGGGACCTGTTAACTATGGCTACACCTTC,CASSTGPVNYGYTF
-,TRBJ1-1,15,few,TRBV7-2,TGTGCCAGCAGCCGCTCCCCCGGGGGGCAAACTGAAGCTTTCTTT,CASSRSPGGQTEAFF
-,TRBJ2-3,13,many,TRBV29-1,TGCAGCGTTGGGCTAGTAGTGAAAGATACGCAGTATTTT,CSVGLVVKDTQYF
-,TRBJ2-6,15,many,TRBV7-8,TGTGCCAGCAGCTTAGTCCAGGCTGGGGCCAACGTCCTGACTTTC,CASSLVQAGANVLTF
-,TRBJ2-7,11,medium-sized,TRBV21-1,TGTGCCAGCAGCAAGGAAAGAAAGCAGTACTTC,CASSKERKQYF
-,TRBJ1-2,14,many,TRBV25-1,TGTGCCAGCAGTGAATCTGGGGGTAACTATGGCTACACCTTC,CASSESGGNYGYTF
-,TRBJ1-1,13,many,TRBV2,TGTGCCAGCAGCGGTCAGCGAGGCACTGAAGCTTTCTTT,CASSGQRGTEAFF
-,TRBJ1-4,18,few,TRBV5-1,TGCGCCAGCAGCTTCCGATTCCAAGGGCGGGGAACTAATGAAAAACTGTTTTTT,CASSFRFQGRGTNEKLFF
TRBD2,TRBJ2-7,19,many,TRBV19,TGTGCCAGTAGACAAACGGGACTAGCGGGCCCCCAGGGGACCTACGAGCAGTACTTC,CASRQTGLAGPQGTYEQYF
TRBD2,TRBJ2-3,16,-,TRBV7-6,TGTGCCAGCAGCGGGAGGACTAGCGGGAGGGCAGATACGCAGTATTTT,CASSGRTSGRADTQYF